The clone carrying this T cell receptor beta chain was seen ten or more times. The source of the sample is a study of T cells in Graves' hyperthyroidism and ophthalmopathy. Per germline, CDR1 LGHDT and CDR2 YNNKEL (reference sequence). Losses at the gene ends were 5 bases for V and 7 bases for J; bases not matched to a gene: 9. This CDR3 is 15 amino acids long. RNA transcripts provided the source from which TCR beta CDR3 regions were amplified. During a first-round RT-PCR of the TCR CDR3, the HTBI primer set was used. From the multiplex PCR reads, TCRdb called clonotypes with MiXCR, one entry per CDR3 protein. Here the sample spans approximately 710,000 distinct CDR3 sequences, roughly 17% being singletons.

What was sequenced was blood. The V gene is TRBV3-1, the J gene TRBJ2-1, with TRBD1 matching over 9 bases. This TCR came from a man aged 50-59 years with Graves' hyperthyroidism. The CDR3 nucleotides are TGTGCCAGCAGCAACAGGGGGCAGGGAGCGAATGAGCAGTTCTTC. This sequence encodes CASSNRGQGANEQFF.